This T cell receptor beta chain was recorded in a study of cytotoxic CD8 clonotypes in ibrutinib-treated CLL. Overall study results and limits: Measured clonality at baseline was greater than in age-matched healthy donors and tracked with circulating CD8+ T-cell counts. There were few public clonotypes, and on treatment they contracted or stayed stable.

As for this clone: Its antigen is currently unknown.

The V gene's germline CDR1 is SGHVS and CDR2 FNYEAQ. The V gene end was trimmed by 5 bases and the J gene end by 0 bases; junction bases not matched to a gene: 12. This CDR3 comprises 18 residues. Extraction of 1.5 to 2.5 micrograms of genomic DNA from cryopreserved PBMCs supplied material for TCR beta libraries. Clones were read by immunoSEQ multiplex PCR, and TCRdb kept only the in-frame ones, dropping some. The sample yields 150,000 to 200,000 clones, roughly 88% seen once. This receptor was identified in a human donor with chronic lymphocytic leukemia. This chain uses TRBV7-6 with TRBJ1-4; 7 positions match TRBD1. This sample comprised PBMCs, obtained at disease progression, from a patient treated with ibrutinib. This CDR3 is CASSARQGPYSTNEKLFF. The DNA of the CDR3 is TGTGCCAGCAGCGCCCGACAGGGCCCTTATTCAACTAATGAAAAACTGTTTTTT.